This passage covers 19 T cell receptor beta chains from one sample sequenced in a study of OX40 agonist ivuxolimab in advanced cancers. Data came from immunoSEQ multiplex PCR; TCRdb stores just in-frame clones and leaves some out. The sample has around 82,000 clones; 85% to 90% are singletons. The sequenced sample was CD4+ or CD8+ T cells sorted from blood, obtained in a trial of the OX40 agonist ivuxolimab. These receptors were taken from an adult with an advanced solid tumor such as melanoma, head and neck, liver or kidney cancer.

This chain joins TRBV5-1 and TRBJ2-5; no reliable D call. Trimming took 1 base from V and 1 from J, leaving 8 bases between them. Germline CDR1 and CDR2: SGHRS and YFSETQ. This CDR3 comprises 14 residues. The CDR3 here is CASSLWSAQETQYF. CDR3 DNA sequence: TGCGCCAGCAGCTTGTGGTCAGCCCAAGAGACCCAGTACTTC.

CDR3 in DNA: TGTGCCAGCAGTTTCACACTAGCGGGAGGTTACAATGAGCAGTTCTTC. Translating it yields CASSFTLAGGYNEQFF. The rearrangement uses TRBV27 and TRBJ2-1; 12 bases match TRBD2. Germline V gene lookup returns CDR1 MNHEY and CDR2 SMNVEV (reference sequence). This CDR3 contains 16 residues. V shed 3 bases, J shed 4 bases, and the junction held 4 bases outside the gene matches.

The rearrangement joins TRBV27 to TRBJ2-7; D unresolved. The CDR3 is 13 amino acids. Per germline, CDR1 MNHEY and CDR2 SMNVEV (reference sequence). Trimming shortened V by 7 bases and J by 0 bases, and 10 bases separated the two germline ends. The CDR3, as DNA: TGTGCCAGCAACCCCCCCGGCTCCTACGAGCAGTACTTC. It codes for CASNPPGSYEQYF.

The chain links TRBV5-8 to TRBJ1-5; D gene uncertain. CDR3 size: 11 residues. The V and J ends lost 3 bases and 5 bases respectively, with 3 bases between them. Germline-derived CDR1 and CDR2 are SGHTS and YDEGEE. CDR3 residues: CASSSYQPQHF. CDR3 nucleotides: TGTGCCAGCAGCTCCTATCAGCCCCAGCATTTT.

Written as DNA, the CDR3 is TGTGCCAGCAGCTTGGTGGGGACAGATACGCAGTATTTT. Amino acid sequence: CASSLVGTDTQYF. The chain employs TRBV5-4 and TRBJ2-3; no clear D. Trimming left V 0 bases short and J 3 bases short, with 5 bases between. Germline V CDR1 and CDR2: SGHNT, YYREEE (reference sequence). The CDR3 is 13 amino acids.

This clone occurred a few times. The J gene is TRBJ2-1, the V gene TRBV5-6, with 9 nucleotides matching TRBD2. From germline, CDR1 is SGHDT and CDR2 YYEEEE. V shed 2 bases, J shed 4 bases, and the junction held 4 bases outside the gene matches. The CDR3 runs to 15 residues. The CDR3 region has the DNA TGTGCCAGCAGCTTCGGGCTAGCGGGGTACAATGAGCAGTTCTTC. Its translation: CASSFGLAGYNEQFF. Full variable domain (missing parts from reference TRBV5-6 and TRBJ2-1): DAGVTQSPTHLIKTRGQQVTLRCSPKSGHDTVSWYQQALGQGPQFIFQYYEEEERQRGNFPDRFSGHQFPNYSSELNVNALLLGDSALYLCASSFGLAGYNEQFFGPGTRLTVL.

V and J are TRBV5-6 and TRBJ2-7; D is unclear. V shed 0 bases and J shed 3 bases, with 10 bases lying between them. Germline CDR1 SGHDT, CDR2 YYEEEE. CDR3 length equals 14 residues. CDR3: CASSLGVSRYEQYF. The DNA of the CDR3 is TGTGCCAGCAGCTTGGGTGTCTCCCGCTACGAGCAGTACTTC.

The chain has TRBV18 and TRBJ2-1; D remains unclear. The germline V gene encodes CDR1 KGHSH and CDR2 LQKENI. This CDR3 contains 14 residues. The V and J ends lost 0 bases and 8 bases respectively, with 11 bases between them. The CDR3 reads CASSPPSQRDEQFF. CDR3 coding DNA: TGTGCCAGCTCACCACCGAGCCAGAGAGATGAGCAGTTCTTC.

V usage is TRBV28 and J usage is TRBJ1-2; D is uncertain. Deletions cut 6 bases from V and 3 bases from J, with 20 bases between. Germline V gene sequence: CDR1 MDHEN, CDR2 SYDVKM. This CDR3 spans 16 amino acids. The CDR3 DNA follows: TGTGCCAGCAGAACTGGGAACAGCGGAAGTTACTATGGCTACACCTTC. As protein: CASRTGNSGSYYGYTF.

The CDR3 coding sequence is TGTGCCAGCAGCTTGATGACATCGAGCACAGATACGCAGTATTTT. Protein sequence: CASSLMTSSTDTQYF. The rearrangement joins TRBV5-5 to TRBJ2-3; D unresolved. The germline V and J ends were trimmed by 1 base and 0 bases, with 9 bases remaining between them. The CDR3 covers 15 residues. Germline loops: CDR1 SGHKS, CDR2 YYEKEE (reference sequence).

V usage is TRBV9 and J usage is TRBJ2-3, with D possibly called TRBD1 or TRBD2 (5 bases each). The V gene's germline CDR1 is SGDLS and CDR2 YYNGEE. V shed 4 bases and J shed 2 bases, with 32 bases lying between them. This CDR3 has 21 residues. CDR3 protein: CASSPRPISVAKGDPTDTQYF. CDR3 bases: TGTGCCAGCAGCCCACGCCCCATAAGTGTAGCGAAAGGGGACCCCACAGATACGCAGTATTTT.

The rearrangement joins TRBV11-3 to TRBJ1-3, with TRBD1 as a possible D gene (6 bases). Germline CDR1 is SGHNT and CDR2 is YENEEA. CDR3 length: 13 amino acids. Trimming removed 5 bases from V and 3 bases from J, with 8 bases in between. This CDR3 is CASSTGFGNTIYF. CDR3 sequence (DNA): TGTGCCAGCAGCACAGGGTTTGGAAACACCATATATTTT. Supplemented by reference TRBV11-3 and TRBJ1-3, the full variable domain reads EAGVVQSPRYKIIEKKQPVAFWCNPISGHNTLYWYLQNLGQGPELLIRYENEEAVDDSQLPKDRFSAERLKGVDSTLKIQPAELGDSAVYLCASSTGFGNTIYFGEGSWLTVV.

The chain links TRBV7-2 to TRBJ2-2; D perhaps matches TRBD2 (6 bases). V lost 5 bases, J lost 4 bases, and 8 bases lay in between. This CDR3 is built from 13 residues. Looked up from germline, CDR1 is SGHTA and CDR2 is FQGNSA. CDR3 DNA: TGTGCCAGCAGCCCCGGGGGCACCGGGGAGCTGTTTTTT. Its protein is CASSPGGTGELFF.

The chain recombines TRBV5-4 with TRBJ2-2; D is undetermined. The CDR3 sequence is 15 residues long. The ends were cut back, 0 bases at V and 5 bases at J, with 11 bases in the middle. Germline CDR1 SGHNT, CDR2 YYREEE (reference sequence). The chain's CDR3 is CASSLVQVGTGELFF. Here the CDR3 DNA reads TGTGCCAGCAGCTTGGTGCAGGTGGGGACCGGGGAGCTGTTTTTT.

This clone appeared a single time. Here the CDR3 reads CASNQLNYGYTF. CDR3 DNA: TGTGCCAGCAATCAGTTGAACTATGGCTACACCTTC. The gene calls are TRBV28 and TRBJ1-2; no clear D gene. Trimming removed 7 bases from V and 2 bases from J, with 8 bases in between. Germline V gene lookup returns CDR1 MDHEN and CDR2 SYDVKM. This CDR3 has 12 amino acids.

The rearrangement uses TRBV28 and TRBJ2-7; possibly TRBD1 for D (5 bases). The germline V and J ends were trimmed by 2 bases and 4 bases, with 30 bases remaining between them. The germline gives CDR1 MDHEN, CDR2 SYDVKM. The CDR3 is 20 amino acids. CDR3 DNA: TGTGCCAGCAGTTTAGAGGTTGGTTTTCTGTTGGAACAGGACCTATACGAGCAGTACTTC. It yields the protein CASSLEVGFLLEQDLYEQYF.

This chain uses TRBV2 with TRBJ1-5, with no clear D. CDR3 length equals 15 residues. The germline CDR1 and CDR2 sequences are SNHLY and FYNNEI. The V gene lost 6 bases and the J gene lost 0 bases, with 12 bases spanning the gap. CDR3 sequence (DNA): TGTGCCAGCAGCAAAACAAAAAATAGCAATCAGCCCCAGCATTTT. It yields the protein CASSKTKNSNQPQHF.

This sequence joins TRBV28 and TRBJ1-1; tentatively, D is TRBD1 (6 bases). There are 11 residues in the CDR3. The V end was cut by 7 bases, the J end by 8 bases, with 11 bases between. The V gene's germline CDR1 is MDHEN and CDR2 SYDVKM. CDR3 loop: CASTIDREAFF. The CDR3 DNA is TGTGCCAGCACCATTGACAGGGAAGCTTTCTTT.

This clone is medium-sized (0.01 to 0.1%). The CDR3, as DNA: TGTGCCAGCAGGGCCGGGACTAGCCCTTACAATGAGCAGTTCTTC. It specifies CASRAGTSPYNEQFF. The chain joins TRBV6-1 to TRBJ2-1; 9 bases line up with TRBD2. The length of the CDR3 is 15 residues. With V trimmed by 6 bases and J by 4 bases, 7 bases remained unmatched. CDR1 is MNHNS and CDR2 is SASEGT in the germline V gene.